A selection of T cell receptor beta chains follows, all from one sample in a study of naive and memory T cell subsets. TCRdb used MiXCR to reprocess the UMI-ligation and nested PCR reads, holding one entry per CDR3 protein. The sample consists of roughly 80,000 distinct CDR3 sequences, about 10% of them appearing once. Sequencing was performed on naive CD8+ T cells from blood. Receptor source: a human donor in good health. CDR3s leave out the opening cysteine and the closing phenylalanine or tryptophan. Fields, in order: V gene, clone size, CDR3 length, CDR3 protein. Rows may omit the clone size; those that give it use once, few, many or a size class.

V: TRBV27; size: -; length: 11; CDR3: ASSLSQVNEQY
V: TRBV7-2; size: many; length: 15; CDR3: ASSRLERTGRSYEQY
V: TRBV27; size: -; length: 11; CDR3: AISPLAGNEQF
V: TRBV15; size: -; length: 13; CDR3: ATSRVATSTDTQY
V: TRBV6-5; size: many; length: 12; CDR3: ASGTGTGGVEQY
V: TRBV27; size: few; length: 12; CDR3: ASSLSRGTDTQY
V: TRBV2; size: few; length: 13; CDR3: ASIFRDSTTYGYT
V: TRBV27; size: few; length: 11; CDR3: ASSWIPYNEQF
V: TRBV25-1; size: -; length: 13; CDR3: ASSEIGSGANVLT
V: TRBV7-8; size: -; length: 16; CDR3: ASSLAFWDGTMNTEAF